A selection of T cell receptor beta chains follows, all from one sample in a study of a mutant IDH1 vaccine in newly diagnosed glioma. The antigens these receptors bind are not known. The assay was immunoSEQ multiplex PCR, and TCRdb's table has in-frame clones only and misses some. The table lists some 87,000 clones, over 75% of them singletons, with approximately 5.6% in the top ten. The specimen was PBMCs, collected from a glioma patient whose treatment included an IDH1 peptide vaccine. Every receptor here comes from a man between 35 and 55 years old with glioma. The CDR3 runs from the conserved cysteine through the conserved F or W. A D gene is named only where the DNA matches it firmly. Rows may omit the clone size; those that give it use once, few, many or a size class.

j_call d_call v_call clone_size cdr3_nt cdr3_aa
TRBJ2-7 NA TRBV18 NA TGTGCCAGCTCACCTTTCGCGGGTGAATATCCGGTTGCGGGAGAGCAGTACTTC CASSPFAGEYPVAGEQYF
TRBJ2-1 NA TRBV15 NA TGTGCCACCAGCAGAGATCCACAGGGCAATGAGCAGTTCTTC CATSRDPQGNEQFF
TRBJ1-5 NA TRBV19 NA TGTGCCAGTAGTATAATAGAGAATCAGCCCCAGCATTTT CASSIIENQPQHF
TRBJ2-7 TRBD1 TRBV7-9 NA TGTGCCAGCAGCCGCACAGGGGCCAGCTCCTACGAGCAGTACTTC CASSRTGASSYEQYF
TRBJ1-2 NA TRBV9 few TGTGCCAGCAGCGCCGGGGCCTACACCTTC CASSAGAYTF
TRBJ1-1 TRBD1 TRBV27 NA TGTGCCAGCAGTCTTGGGTCAGGGGGGAACACTGAAGCTTTCTTT CASSLGSGGNTEAFF
TRBJ2-7 NA TRBV27 NA TGTGCCAGCAGTTTGGGGCAAGGGGAGCAGTACTTC CASSLGQGEQYF
TRBJ1-2 TRBD1 TRBV5-6 NA TGTGCCAGCAGCTTCGGGACAGGGGGAGCGGGTGGCTACACCTTC CASSFGTGGAGGYTF
TRBJ1-2 NA TRBV6-6 once TGTGCCAGCAGTCGACAGTCCGATGCTAACTATGGCTACACCTTC CASSRQSDANYGYTF
TRBJ2-2 NA TRBV7-2 NA TGTGCCAGCAGCTTTTCCAGGACGAACACCGGGGAGCTGTTTTTT CASSFSRTNTGELFF
TRBJ1-1 NA TRBV6-6 NA TGTGCCAGCAGCCGGGACACTGAAGCTTTCTTT CASSRDTEAFF
TRBJ2-1 NA TRBV15 NA TGTGCCACCAGCCTCAGTTCCTCCTACAATGAGCAGTTCTTC CATSLSSSYNEQFF
TRBJ2-1 NA TRBV30 once TGTGCCTGGAGCGATCTAGGGGGGGCAGGTGAGCAGTTCTTC CAWSDLGGAGEQFF
TRBJ1-2 TRBD1 TRBV2 NA TGTGCCAGCAGACCCGGACAGGGGCCGTTCGACTATGGCTACACCTTC CASRPGQGPFDYGYTF
TRBJ2-1 NA TRBV20-1 once TGCAGTGCTAGATTCGGAAATGAGCAGTTCTTC CSARFGNEQFF
TRBJ1-1 NA TRBV6-5 few TGTGCCAGCAGATACACCGGGAGGGAAGGGACTGAAGCTTTCTTT CASRYTGREGTEAFF
TRBJ1-1 NA TRBV5-4 NA TGTGCCAGCAGCCCTACAGAGGCCAAAACTGAAGCTTTCTTT CASSPTEAKTEAFF
TRBJ1-2 NA TRBV11-1 NA TGTGCCAGCAGCTTCGGGGGGTATGGCTACACCTTC CASSFGGYGYTF
TRBJ2-5 NA TRBV11-2 once TGTGCCAGCAGCTTAGAAACGGTTGGTAGCAGCAGATTGGAGACCCAGTACTTC CASSLETVGSSRLETQYF
TRBJ2-3 NA TRBV7-6 NA TGTGCCAGCAGCTTAAGCAGGGTAATCACAGATACGCAGTATTTT CASSLSRVITDTQYF
TRBJ2-2 TRBD1 TRBV18 NA TGTGCCAGCTCACCACTAACAGGGGGAGAGACCGGGGAGCTGTTTTTT CASSPLTGGETGELFF
TRBJ2-7 NA TRBV28 once TGTGCCAGCAGCCGGGGTGGTAGCTCCTACGAGCAGTACTTC CASSRGGSSYEQYF